This TCR beta chain was captured in a study of T-cell reconstitution after alpha-beta-depleted transplantation in children. This clonotype was detected a few times. CDR1 and CDR2 from the germline V gene are SGHRS and YFSETQ. The ends lost 4 bases at V and 3 bases at J; junction bases unmatched: 11. This CDR3 is 16 amino acids long. During its preparation, the TCRbeta library received unique molecular identifiers. TCRdb itself ran the PCR reads through MiXCR, one entry per CDR3 protein. The sample has a few hundred thousand distinct CDR3 sequences; 20% are singletons. This clonotype originated in a human donor who donated a stem cell graft to a child with acute myeloid leukemia. The input for sequencing was PBMCs from the stem cell graft donor, taken from the stem cell graft. The rearrangement uses TRBV5-1 and TRBJ2-7, with 9 nucleotides matching TRBD1. CDR3 nucleotides: TGCGCCAGCAGCCCGGGGAGTTCGGGACAGGGCTACGAGCAGTACTTC. As protein: CASSPGSSGQGYEQYF.